The 13 T cell receptor beta chains given below trace back to one sample, sequenced in a study of CXCR3-negative and CXCR3-positive naive CD8 T cells. Study-wide points: Higher TRB CDR3 hydrophobicity marked CXCR3-positive naive cells relative to CXCR3-negative naive cells.

5' RACE with UMI labels generated the TRB cDNA libraries. TCRdb reprocessed the 5' RACE reads and keeps a single row for each CDR3 protein, giving no DNA. The repertoire table contains around 150,000 distinct CDR3 sequences. These receptors are not linked to any known antigen. The sequencing sample was made of naive CXCR3+ CD8+ T cells from blood. As for subset: CD45RO-CCR7+CD27+CD95- naive CD8+ T cells expressing CXCR3 (TNR3+). The receptors come from a human donor in good health. Some clones in this sample may be carry-over from other donors' samples.

The chain's CDR3 is CASTRRAPGPGELFF. The rearrangement joins TRBV27 to TRBJ2-2; TCRdb's assignment of TRBD1 cannot be checked, as there is no DNA. In germline, CDR1 is MNHEY, CDR2 SMNVEV (reference sequence). The CDR3 totals 15 residues.

This sequence joins TRBV2 and TRBJ2-3; TCRdb outputs TRBD2, but without DNA this stays unchecked. The germline CDR1 and CDR2 sequences are SNHLY and FYNNEI. This CDR3 contains 16 residues. CDR3 residues: CASRRETSGFTDTQYF.

The chain carries TRBV28 and TRBJ2-1; the TCRdb D gene call, TRBD2, has no DNA to confirm it. The germline CDR1 and CDR2 sequences are MDHEN and SYDVKM. The CDR3 is made up of 16 amino acids. The CDR3 spells CASSFPPIGRGNEQFF.

The chain is built from TRBV9 and TRBJ2-1; the D gene TCRdb calls, TRBD2, cannot be checked with no DNA. The CDR3 contains 17 residues. CDR1 and CDR2 (germline): SGDLS, YYNGEE. The chain's CDR3 is CASSVFVLAGARNEQFF.

V and J are TRBV2 and TRBJ2-3; checking the TCRdb D call of TRBD1 is not possible without DNA. The CDR3 is 15 residues long. CDR1 and CDR2 (germline): SNHLY, FYNNEI. The CDR3 region is CASSDNRGITDTQYF.

V gene TRBV7-9 combines with J gene TRBJ2-7. There are 11 residues in the CDR3. The germline CDR1 and CDR2 sequences are SEHNR and FQNEAQ (reference sequence). The CDR3 sequence is CASSLSGEQYF.

CDR3 protein: CSVRGGQSTSYEQYF. The chain combines TRBV29-1 with TRBJ2-7; checking the TCRdb D call of TRBD1 is not possible without DNA. From germline, CDR1 is SQVTM and CDR2 ANQGSEA. The CDR3 covers 15 residues.

The rearrangement joins TRBV6-6 to TRBJ2-2. CDR1 MNHNY and CDR2 SVGAGI come from the germline V gene (reference sequence). The CDR3 length is 15 residues. CDR3 sequence reads: CASSYSGPNTGELFF.

The J gene is TRBJ2-1, the V gene TRBV6-6; TCRdb picks TRBD1, but there is no DNA to check that call. The germline gives CDR1 MNHNY, CDR2 SVGAGI (reference sequence). This CDR3 is 13 amino acids long. The CDR3 protein is CASSPVTVDEQFF.

V gene TRBV13 combines with J gene TRBJ2-7; TCRdb outputs TRBD2, but without DNA this stays unchecked. This CDR3 has 16 residues. The germline V gene encodes CDR1 PRHDT and CDR2 FYEKMQ (reference sequence). The chain's CDR3 is CASSAGMAGEVYEQYF.

This chain uses TRBV5-1 with TRBJ2-7. Germline V lookup: CDR1 SGHRS, CDR2 YFSETQ. There are 13 residues in the CDR3. The CDR3 sequence is CASSLVAKTEQYF.

CDR3 sequence reads: CASSWGQGESTEAFF. This rearrangement joins TRBV11-2 to TRBJ1-1; the TRBD1 assignment by TCRdb is unverifiable without DNA. The germline V gene has CDR1 SGHAT and CDR2 FQNNGV. The CDR3 length is 15 residues.

The chain carries TRBV4-3 and TRBJ2-7; there is no DNA to check the TCRdb D call of TRBD1. The germline V gene encodes CDR1 LGHNA and CDR2 YSLEER. The CDR3 sequence is 16 residues long. The CDR3 spells CASSQAFRDGGFGQYF.